This T cell receptor beta chain emerged from a study of T-cell reconstitution after alpha-beta-depleted transplantation in children (dated by TCRdb to the mid-2010s). Turning to the overall study: Using TCR repertoire profiling, the study followed T-cell immune reconstitution in a quantitative way in children after TCRalphabeta/CD19-depleted allogeneic hematopoietic cell transplantation. Results the study describes overall, beyond this receptor: The apparently early alphabetaT-cell count recovery about two months after transplant was reportedly dependent on only several hundred rapidly expanded clones derived from non-depleted graft cells. Hyperexpanded clone frequencies declined over subsequent months; after one year, T-cell counts and TCRbeta diversity were mostly attributed to newly produced T cells. In some patients, the high TCRbeta diversity seen at day 60 was put down to recipient T cells and intrathymic progenitors that had survived conditioning.

From V the trimming removes 7 bases and from J it removes 4 bases, while the gene matches leave 12 bases of the junction unaccounted for. Its CDR3 holds 16 amino acids, cysteine through phenylalanine. The only DNA kept is the CDR3, 48 bases in frame from the first base. The germline V gene sets CDR1 to MNHEY and CDR2 to SVGEGT. Points on this clonotype: Its antigen is still unknown. Qualities for individual bases were not recorded, and no much larger clone is one base off.

Sample treatment or condition, as interpreted from the label and publication: allogeneic hematopoietic cell transplantation with graft depleted of TCRalphabeta T cells and CD19 B cells. Transplant recipients were children who received TCRalphabeta/CD19-depleted allogeneic hematopoietic cell grafts. The library relied on PCR. This sample was sequenced with an Illumina HiSeq 2500. Molecular barcoding was employed in the preparation of TCR libraries, with unique molecular identifiers being used to normalize TCRbeta repertoire quantification. TCRdb itself trimmed the public reads at Q25 with fastp, ran MiXCR and retained productive beta chains. All rows with the same CDR3 protein become a single entry with the most common DNA and genes. The sample includes fewer than 700,000 distinct CDR3 sequences, with approximately 13% observed a single time. Around 2% of the sample lies in the top ten.

The TCR sequence derives from a male patient between 10 and 17 years old who had a stem cell transplant for acute myeloid leukemia, so the T cells may come from the graft donor. The sequences come from PBMCs, mostly from graft donor cells, collected 360 days after TCRalphabeta/CD19-depleted stem cell transplant. The chain is made from TRBV6-2 or TRBV6-3 and TRBJ1-5; TRBD1 aligns with 8 central bases. The nucleotide sequence is given as TGTGCCAGCAACTACCGAAGGACAGGGAGGAATCAGCCCCAGCATTTT. Its translation is CASNYRRTGRNQPQHF.